This T cell receptor beta chain was recovered during a study of molecular identifiers for immune sequencing clone quantification. A CD8+CD4-CCR7+CD45RA+ gate was used to sort naive CD8 T cells. Notes on this clonotype: The junction departs from the called germline gene at one end, perhaps through a read error.

The CDR3 spans 17 residues. Germline CDR1 and CDR2: MNHEY and SVGAGI. Methods described previously, with TCR primers listed, were used for bulk TCR libraries. TCRdb passed the PCR reads through MiXCR, listing each CDR3 protein once. Of about half a million distinct CDR3 sequences detected, roughly 24% appear once; the ten largest clones hold about 0.75%. The rearrangement uses TRBV6-5 and TRBJ1-5, with 7 bases lining up with TRBD1. This sequence originates from a human donor in good health. Some libraries in this study had Jurkat cell RNA spiked in. The sequencing sample was made of naive CD8+ T cells from blood, with Jurkat cell RNA spiked in. The subset is: FACS-sorted CD8+CD4-CCR7+CD45RA+ naive T cells. The CDR3 region is CASSYSGDRDSNQPQRF. Here the CDR3 DNA reads TGTGCCAGCAGTTACTCAGGAGACAGGGATAGCAATCAGCCCCAGCGTTTT.